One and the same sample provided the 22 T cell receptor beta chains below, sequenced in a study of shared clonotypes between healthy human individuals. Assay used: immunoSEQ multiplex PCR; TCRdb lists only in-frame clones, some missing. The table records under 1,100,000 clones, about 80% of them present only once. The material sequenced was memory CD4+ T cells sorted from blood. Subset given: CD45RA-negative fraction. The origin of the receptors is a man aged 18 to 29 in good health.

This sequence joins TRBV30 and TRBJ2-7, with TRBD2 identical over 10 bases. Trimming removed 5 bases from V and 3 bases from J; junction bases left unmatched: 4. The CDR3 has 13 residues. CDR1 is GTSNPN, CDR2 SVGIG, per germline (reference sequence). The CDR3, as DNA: TGTGCCTGGGGTAGCGGGAGGCTCTACGAGCAGTACTTC. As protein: CAWGSGRLYEQYF.

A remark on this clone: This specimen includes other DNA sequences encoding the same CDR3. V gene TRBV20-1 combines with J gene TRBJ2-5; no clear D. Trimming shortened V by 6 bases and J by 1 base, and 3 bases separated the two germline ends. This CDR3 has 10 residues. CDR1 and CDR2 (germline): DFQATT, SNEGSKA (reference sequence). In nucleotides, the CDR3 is TGCAGTGCAACCCAAGAGACCCAGTACTTC. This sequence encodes CSATQETQYF.

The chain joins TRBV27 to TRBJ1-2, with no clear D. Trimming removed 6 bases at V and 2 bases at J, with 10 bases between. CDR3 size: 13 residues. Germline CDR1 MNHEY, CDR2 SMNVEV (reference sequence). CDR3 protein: CASSPDTNYGYTF. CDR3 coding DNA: TGTGCCAGCAGCCCCGACACGAACTATGGCTACACCTTC.

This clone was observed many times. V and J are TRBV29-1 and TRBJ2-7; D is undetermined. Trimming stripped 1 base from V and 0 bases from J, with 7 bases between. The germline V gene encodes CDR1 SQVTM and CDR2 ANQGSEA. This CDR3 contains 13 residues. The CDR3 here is CSVEVGTSYEQYF. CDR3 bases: TGCAGCGTTGAAGTGGGCACCTCCTACGAGCAGTACTTC.

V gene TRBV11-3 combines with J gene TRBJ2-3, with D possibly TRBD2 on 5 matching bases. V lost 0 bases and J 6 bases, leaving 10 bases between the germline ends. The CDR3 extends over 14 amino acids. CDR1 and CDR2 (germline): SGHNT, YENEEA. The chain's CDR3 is CASSLDMGVDTQYF. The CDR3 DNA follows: TGTGCCAGCAGCTTAGATATGGGAGTTGATACGCAGTATTTT.

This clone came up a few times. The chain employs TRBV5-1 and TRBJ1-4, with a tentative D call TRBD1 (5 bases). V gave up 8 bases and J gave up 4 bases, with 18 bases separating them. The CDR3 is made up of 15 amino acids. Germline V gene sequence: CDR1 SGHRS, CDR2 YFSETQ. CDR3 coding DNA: TGCGCCAGTAAGACTTCCGGGGGGTTTAATGAAAAACTGTTTTTT. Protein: CASKTSGGFNEKLFF.

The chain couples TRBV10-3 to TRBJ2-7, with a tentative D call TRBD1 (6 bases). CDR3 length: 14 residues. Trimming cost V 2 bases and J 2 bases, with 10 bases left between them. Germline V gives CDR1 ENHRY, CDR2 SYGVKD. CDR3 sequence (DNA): TGTGCCATCAGTGAGGGACAGCCTCCCTACGAGCAGTACTTC. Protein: CAISEGQPPYEQYF.

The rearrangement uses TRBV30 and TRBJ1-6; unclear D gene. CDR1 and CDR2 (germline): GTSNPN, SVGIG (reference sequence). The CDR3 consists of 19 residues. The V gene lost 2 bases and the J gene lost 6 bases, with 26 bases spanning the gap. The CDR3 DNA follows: TGTGCCTGGAGTTACTACCCGTTGGAAGCCCTAATCCCTAATTCACCCCTCCACTTT. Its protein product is CAWSYYPLEALIPNSPLHF.

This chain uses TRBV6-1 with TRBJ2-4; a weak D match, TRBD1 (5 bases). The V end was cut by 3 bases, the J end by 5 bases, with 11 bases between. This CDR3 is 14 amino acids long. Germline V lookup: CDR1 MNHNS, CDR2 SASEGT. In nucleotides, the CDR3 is TGTGCCAGCAGTGATCAATGGGGCGAAAACATTCAGTACTTC. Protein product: CASSDQWGENIQYF.

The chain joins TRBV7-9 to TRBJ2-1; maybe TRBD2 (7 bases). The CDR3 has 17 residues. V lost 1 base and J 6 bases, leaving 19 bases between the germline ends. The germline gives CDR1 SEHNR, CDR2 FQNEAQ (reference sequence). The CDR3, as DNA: TGTGCCAGCAGCTTAGAGGGGAGGGGGGCCTACGGCAATGAGCAGTTCTTC. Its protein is CASSLEGRGAYGNEQFF. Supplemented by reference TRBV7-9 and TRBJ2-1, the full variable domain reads DTGVSQNPRHKITKRGQNVTFRCDPISEHNRLYWYRQTLGQGPEFLTYFQNEAQLEKSRLLSDRFSAERPKGSFSTLEIQRTEQGDSAMYLCASSLEGRGAYGNEQFFGPGTRLTVL.

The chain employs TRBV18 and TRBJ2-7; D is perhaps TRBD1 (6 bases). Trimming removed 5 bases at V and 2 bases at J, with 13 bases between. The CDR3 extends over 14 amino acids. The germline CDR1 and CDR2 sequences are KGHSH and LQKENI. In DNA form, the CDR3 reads TGTGCCAGCTCATCGCAAGGGGGTACCTACGAGCAGTACTTC. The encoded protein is CASSSQGGTYEQYF.

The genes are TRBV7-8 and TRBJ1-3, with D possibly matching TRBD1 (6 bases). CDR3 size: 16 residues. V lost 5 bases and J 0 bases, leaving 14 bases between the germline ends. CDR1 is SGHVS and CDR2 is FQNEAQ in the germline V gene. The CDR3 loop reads CASSIQGEVSGNTIYF. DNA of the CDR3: TGTGCCAGCAGCATACAGGGTGAGGTCTCTGGAAACACCATATATTTT. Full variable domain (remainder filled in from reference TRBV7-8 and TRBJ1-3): GAGVSQSPRYKVAKRGQDVALRCDPISGHVSLFWYQQALGQGPEFLTYFQNEAQLDKSGLPSDRFFAERPEGSVSTLKIQRTQQEDSAVYLCASSIQGEVSGNTIYFGEGSWLTVV.

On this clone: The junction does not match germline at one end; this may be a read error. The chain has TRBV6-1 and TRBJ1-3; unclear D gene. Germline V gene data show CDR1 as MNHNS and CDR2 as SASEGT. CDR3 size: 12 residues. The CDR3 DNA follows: TGTGCCAGCAGTGAAACAGTAGGCTCTTTGGTTTTT. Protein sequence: CASSETVGSLVF.

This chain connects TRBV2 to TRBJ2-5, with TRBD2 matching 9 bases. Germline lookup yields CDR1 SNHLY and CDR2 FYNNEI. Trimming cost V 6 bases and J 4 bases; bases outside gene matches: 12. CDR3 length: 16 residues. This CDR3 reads CASSRGGRASGETQYF. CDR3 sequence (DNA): TGTGCCAGCAGCCGGGGCGGGAGGGCCTCGGGAGAGACCCAGTACTTC. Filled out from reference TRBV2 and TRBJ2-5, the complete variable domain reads EPEVTQTPSHQVTQMGQEVILRCVPISNHLYFYWYRQILGQKVEFLVSFYNNEISEKSEIFDDQFSVERPDGSNFTLKIRSTKLEDSAMYFCASSRGGRASGETQYFGPGTRLLVL.

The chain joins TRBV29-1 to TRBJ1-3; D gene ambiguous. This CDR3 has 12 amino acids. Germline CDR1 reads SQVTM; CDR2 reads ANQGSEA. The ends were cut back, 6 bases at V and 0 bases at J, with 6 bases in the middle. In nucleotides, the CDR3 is TGCAGCGTGGGTGTCTCTGGAAACACCATATATTTT. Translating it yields CSVGVSGNTIYF. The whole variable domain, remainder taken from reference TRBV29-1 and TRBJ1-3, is SAVISQKPSRDICQRGTSLTIQCQVDSQVTMMFWYRQQPGQSLTLIATANQGSEATYESGFVIDKFPISRPNLTFSTLTVSNMSPEDSSIYLCSVGVSGNTIYFGEGSWLTVV.

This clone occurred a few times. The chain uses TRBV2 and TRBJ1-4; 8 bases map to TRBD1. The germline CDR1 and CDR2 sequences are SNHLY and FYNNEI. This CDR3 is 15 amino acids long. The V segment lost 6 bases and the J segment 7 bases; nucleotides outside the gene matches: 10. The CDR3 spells CASRSEGQGGEKLFF. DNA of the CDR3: TGTGCCAGCAGGAGTGAAGGACAGGGAGGTGAAAAACTGTTTTTT.

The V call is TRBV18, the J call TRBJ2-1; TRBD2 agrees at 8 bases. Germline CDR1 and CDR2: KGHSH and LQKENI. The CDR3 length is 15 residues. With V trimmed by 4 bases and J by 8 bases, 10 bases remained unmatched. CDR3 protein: CASSQKSGSRDEQFF. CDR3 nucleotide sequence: TGTGCCAGCTCACAGAAGAGCGGGAGCCGGGATGAGCAGTTCTTC.

The CDR3 DNA reads as TGTGCCAGCAGCTTAGATATCGGGAGGCAGTTCTTC. This translates into CASSLDIGRQFF. The gene calls are TRBV7-9 and TRBJ2-1, with D possibly matching TRBD2 (6 bases). Germline V gene data show CDR1 as SEHNR and CDR2 as FQNEAQ (reference sequence). V was shortened by 1 base and J by 12 bases, with 10 bases between the two germline ends. There are 12 residues in the CDR3.

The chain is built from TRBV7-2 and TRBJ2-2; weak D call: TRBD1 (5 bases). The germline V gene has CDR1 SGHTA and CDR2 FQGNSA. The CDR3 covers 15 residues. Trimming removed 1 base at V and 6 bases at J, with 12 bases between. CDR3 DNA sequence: TGTGCCAGCAGCTTAGAGGGGCAGGGATCCGGGGAGCTGTTTTTT. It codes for CASSLEGQGSGELFF. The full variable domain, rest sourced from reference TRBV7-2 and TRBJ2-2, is GAGVSQSPSNKVTEKGKDVELRCDPISGHTALYWYRQSLGQGLEFLIYFQGNSAPDKSGLPSDRFSAERTGGSVSTLTIQRTQQEDSAVYLCASSLEGQGSGELFFGEGSRLTVL.

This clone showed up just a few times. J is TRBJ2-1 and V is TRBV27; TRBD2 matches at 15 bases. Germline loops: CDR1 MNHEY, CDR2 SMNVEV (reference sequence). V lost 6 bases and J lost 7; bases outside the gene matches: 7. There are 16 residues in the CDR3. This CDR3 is CASRWTSGGAWNEQFF. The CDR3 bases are TGTGCCAGCAGATGGACTAGCGGGGGGGCTTGGAATGAGCAGTTCTTC.

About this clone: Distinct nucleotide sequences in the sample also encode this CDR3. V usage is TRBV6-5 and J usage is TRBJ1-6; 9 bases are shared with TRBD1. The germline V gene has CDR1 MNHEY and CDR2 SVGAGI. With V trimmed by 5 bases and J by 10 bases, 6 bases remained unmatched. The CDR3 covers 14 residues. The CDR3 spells CASSRTGANSPLHF. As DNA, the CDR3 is TGTGCCAGCAGTAGGACAGGGGCCAACTCACCCCTCCACTTT.

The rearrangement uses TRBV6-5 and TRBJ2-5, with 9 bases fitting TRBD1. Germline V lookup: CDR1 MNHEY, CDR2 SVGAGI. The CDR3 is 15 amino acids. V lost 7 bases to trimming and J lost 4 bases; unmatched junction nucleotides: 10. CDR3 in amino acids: CASKMDRGEPETQYF. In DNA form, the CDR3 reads TGTGCCAGCAAGATGGACAGGGGAGAACCAGAGACCCAGTACTTC.